This TCR beta chain was sequenced for a study of blood T cell repertoires in COVID-19. Those enrolled in Seattle joined during active infection and were followed longitudinally afterward. Sequencing was performed with immunoSEQ multiplex PCR; in TCRdb, only in-frame clones are kept and a portion is missing. The table has approximately 300,000 clones, 80% to 95% seen once. Unmatched junction bases numbered 9, after V lost 2 bases and J lost 5 bases. CDR1 is MNHEY, CDR2 SMNVEV, per germline (reference sequence). This CDR3 contains 16 residues. The sequence was collected from a woman in her twenties or thirties with COVID-19, enrolled during active disease. The chain carries TRBV27 and TRBJ1-1, with TRBD1 matching over 9 bases. Sequences were obtained from peripheral blood. CDR3 sequence (DNA): TGTGCCAGCAGTTTAAGCCGTGGACAGGGGAGGACTGAAGCTTTCTTT. This translates into CASSLSRGQGRTEAFF.